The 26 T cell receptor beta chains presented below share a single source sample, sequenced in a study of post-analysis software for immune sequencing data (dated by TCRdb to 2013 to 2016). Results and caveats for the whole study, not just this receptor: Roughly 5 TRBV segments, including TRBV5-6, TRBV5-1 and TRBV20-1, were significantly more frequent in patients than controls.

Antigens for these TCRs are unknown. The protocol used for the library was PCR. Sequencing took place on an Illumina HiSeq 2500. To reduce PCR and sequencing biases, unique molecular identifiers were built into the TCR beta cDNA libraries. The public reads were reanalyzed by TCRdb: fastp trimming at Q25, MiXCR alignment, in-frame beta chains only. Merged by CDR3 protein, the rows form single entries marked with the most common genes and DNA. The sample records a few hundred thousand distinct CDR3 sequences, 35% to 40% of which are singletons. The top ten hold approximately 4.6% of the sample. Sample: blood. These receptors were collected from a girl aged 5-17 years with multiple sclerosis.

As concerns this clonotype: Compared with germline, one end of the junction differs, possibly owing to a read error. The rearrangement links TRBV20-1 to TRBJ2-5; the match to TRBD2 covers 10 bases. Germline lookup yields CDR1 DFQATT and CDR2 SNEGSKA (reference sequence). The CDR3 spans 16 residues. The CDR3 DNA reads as TGCAGTGCTAGAGGGTCCGGGACTAGCGCCCAAGAGGCCCAGTACTTC. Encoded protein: CSARGSGTSAQEAQYF.

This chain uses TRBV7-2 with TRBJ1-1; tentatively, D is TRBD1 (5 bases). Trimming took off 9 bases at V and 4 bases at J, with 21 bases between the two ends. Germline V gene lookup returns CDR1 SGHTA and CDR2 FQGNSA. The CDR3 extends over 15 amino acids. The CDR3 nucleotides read TGTGCCAGTAGCCCCAAGGGGCTCGGGGGCACTGAAGCTTTCTTT. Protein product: CASSPKGLGGTEAFF. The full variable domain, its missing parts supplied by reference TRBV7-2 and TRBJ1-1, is GAGVSQSPSNKVTEKGKDVELRCDPISGHTALYWYRQSLGQGLEFLIYFQGNSAPDKSGLPSDRFSAERTGGSVSTLTIQRTQQEDSAVYLCASSPKGLGGTEAFFGQGTRLTVV.

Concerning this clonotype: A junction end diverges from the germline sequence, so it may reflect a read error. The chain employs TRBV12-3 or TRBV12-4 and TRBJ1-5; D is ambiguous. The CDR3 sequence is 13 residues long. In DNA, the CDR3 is TGTGCCAACAGTTTGGCCCGCGGTCAGCCCCAGCATTTT. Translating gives CANSLARGQPQHF.

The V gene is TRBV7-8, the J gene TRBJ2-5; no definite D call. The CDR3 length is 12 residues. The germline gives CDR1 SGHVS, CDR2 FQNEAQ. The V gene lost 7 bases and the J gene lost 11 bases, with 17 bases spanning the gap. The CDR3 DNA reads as TGTGCCAGCACCTACCGCTTAGGAGAGCAGTACTTC. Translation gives CASTYRLGEQYF.

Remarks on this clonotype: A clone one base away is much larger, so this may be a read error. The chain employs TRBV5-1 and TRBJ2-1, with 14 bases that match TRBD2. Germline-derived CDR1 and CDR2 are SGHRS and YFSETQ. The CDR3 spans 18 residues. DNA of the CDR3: TGCGCCAGCAGCGACGGGACTAGCGGGAGTTTACGGCTTAATGAGCACTTCTTC. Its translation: CASSDGTSGSLRLNEHFF.

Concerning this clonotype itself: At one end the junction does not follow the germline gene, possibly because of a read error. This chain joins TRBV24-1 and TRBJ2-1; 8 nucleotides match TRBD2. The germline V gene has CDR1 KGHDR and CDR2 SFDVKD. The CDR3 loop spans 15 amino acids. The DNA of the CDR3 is TGTGCCGCCAGTGGCGAACTCGCGGGAGGCAATGAGCAGTTCTTC. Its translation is CAASGELAGGNEQFF.

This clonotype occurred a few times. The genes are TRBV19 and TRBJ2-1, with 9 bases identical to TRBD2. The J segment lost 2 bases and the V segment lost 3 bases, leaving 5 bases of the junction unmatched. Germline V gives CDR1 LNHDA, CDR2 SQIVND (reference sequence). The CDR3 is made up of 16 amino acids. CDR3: CASSMPSGVTYNEQFF. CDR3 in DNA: TGTGCCAGTAGTATGCCTAGCGGGGTAACCTACAATGAGCAGTTCTTC.

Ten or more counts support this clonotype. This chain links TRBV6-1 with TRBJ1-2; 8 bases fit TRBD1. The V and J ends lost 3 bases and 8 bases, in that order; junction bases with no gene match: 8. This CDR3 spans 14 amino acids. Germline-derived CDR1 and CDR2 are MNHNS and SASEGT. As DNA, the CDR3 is TGTGCCAGCAGTGAGCGGGACAGGCGGGGCGGCTACACCTTC. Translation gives CASSERDRRGGYTF.

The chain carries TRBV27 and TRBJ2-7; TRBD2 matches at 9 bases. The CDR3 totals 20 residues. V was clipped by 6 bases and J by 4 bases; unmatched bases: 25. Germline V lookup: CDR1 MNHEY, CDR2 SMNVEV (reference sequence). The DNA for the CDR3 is TGTGCCAGCAGCCCGGTGGGACTAGCTTTGTCTAGGAGGGGTTTTTACGAGCAGTACTTC. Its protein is CASSPVGLALSRRGFYEQYF.

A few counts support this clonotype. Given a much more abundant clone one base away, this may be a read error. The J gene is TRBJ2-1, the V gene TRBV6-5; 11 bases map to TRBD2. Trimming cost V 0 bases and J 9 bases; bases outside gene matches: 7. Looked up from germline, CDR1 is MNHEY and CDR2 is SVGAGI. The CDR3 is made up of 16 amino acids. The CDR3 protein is CASSYSLGLAVGEQFF. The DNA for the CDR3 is TGTGCCAGCAGTTACTCGCTGGGACTAGCGGTGGGTGAGCAGTTCTTC.

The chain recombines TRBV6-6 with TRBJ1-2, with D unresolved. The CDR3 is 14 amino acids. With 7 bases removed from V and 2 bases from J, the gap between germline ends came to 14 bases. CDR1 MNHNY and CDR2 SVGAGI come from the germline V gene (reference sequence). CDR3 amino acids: CASTNTVQNYGYTF. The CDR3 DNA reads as TGTGCCAGCACCAACACGGTCCAGAACTATGGCTACACCTTC.

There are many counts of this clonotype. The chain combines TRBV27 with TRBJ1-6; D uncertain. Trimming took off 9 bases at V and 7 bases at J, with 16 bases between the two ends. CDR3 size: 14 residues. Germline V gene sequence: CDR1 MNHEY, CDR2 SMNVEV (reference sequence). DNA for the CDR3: TGTGCCAGGCGTTTTTTAACGGAGAATTCACCCCTCCACTTT. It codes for CARRFLTENSPLHF.

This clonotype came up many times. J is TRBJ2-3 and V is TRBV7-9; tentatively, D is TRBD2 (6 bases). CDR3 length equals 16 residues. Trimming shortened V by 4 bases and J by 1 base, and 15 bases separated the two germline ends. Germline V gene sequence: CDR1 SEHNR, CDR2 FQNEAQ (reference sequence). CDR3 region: CASSSPFAGRTDTQYF. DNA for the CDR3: TGTGCCAGCAGCTCGCCCTTTGCGGGACGCACAGATACGCAGTATTTT.

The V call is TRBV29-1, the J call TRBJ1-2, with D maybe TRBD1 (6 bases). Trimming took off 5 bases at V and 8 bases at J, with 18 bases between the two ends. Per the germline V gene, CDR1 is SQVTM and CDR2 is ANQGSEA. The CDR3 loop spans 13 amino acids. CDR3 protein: CSVSKGVTRGYTF. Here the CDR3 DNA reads TGCAGCGTTTCTAAGGGGGTAACTCGCGGCTACACCTTC.

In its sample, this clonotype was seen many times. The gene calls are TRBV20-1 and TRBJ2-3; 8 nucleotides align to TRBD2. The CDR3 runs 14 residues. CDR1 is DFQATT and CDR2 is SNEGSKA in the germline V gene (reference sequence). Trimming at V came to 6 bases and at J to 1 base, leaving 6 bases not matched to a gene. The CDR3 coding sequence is TGCAGTGCCGACCGCGGGGGGCGCACAGATACGCAGTATTTT. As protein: CSADRGGRTDTQYF.

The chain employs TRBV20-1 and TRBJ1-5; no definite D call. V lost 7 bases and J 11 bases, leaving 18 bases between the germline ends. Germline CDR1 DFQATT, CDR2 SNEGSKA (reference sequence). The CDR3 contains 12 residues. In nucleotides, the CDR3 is TGCAGTGTTCGGACCGACGATCAATCCCAGCATTTT. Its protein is CSVRTDDQSQHF.

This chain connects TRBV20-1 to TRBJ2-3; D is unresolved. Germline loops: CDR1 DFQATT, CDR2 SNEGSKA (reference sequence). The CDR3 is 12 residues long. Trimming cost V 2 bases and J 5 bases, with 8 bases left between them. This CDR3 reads CSARTARDTQYF. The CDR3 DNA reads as TGCAGTGCTAGAACGGCTAGAGATACGCAGTATTTT.

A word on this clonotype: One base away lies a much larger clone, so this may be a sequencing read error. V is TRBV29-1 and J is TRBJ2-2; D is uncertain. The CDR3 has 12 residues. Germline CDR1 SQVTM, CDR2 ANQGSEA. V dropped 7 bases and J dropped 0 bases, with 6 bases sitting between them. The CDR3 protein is CSGQPNTGELFF. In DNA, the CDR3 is TGCAGCGGTCAACCGAACACCGGGGAGCTGTTTTTT.

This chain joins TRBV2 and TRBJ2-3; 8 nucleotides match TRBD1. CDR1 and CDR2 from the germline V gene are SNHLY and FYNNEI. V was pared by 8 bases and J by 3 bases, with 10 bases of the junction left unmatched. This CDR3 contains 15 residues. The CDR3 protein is CASRTQDRATDTQYF. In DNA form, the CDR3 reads TGTGCCAGCCGGACCCAGGACAGGGCTACAGATACGCAGTATTTT.

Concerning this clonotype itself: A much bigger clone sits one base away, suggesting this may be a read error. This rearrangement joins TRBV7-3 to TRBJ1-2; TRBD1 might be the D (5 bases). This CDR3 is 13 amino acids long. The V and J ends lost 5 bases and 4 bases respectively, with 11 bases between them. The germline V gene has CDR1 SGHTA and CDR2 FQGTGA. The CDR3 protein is CASSTGAGYGYTF. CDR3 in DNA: TGTGCCAGCAGCACCGGGGCTGGCTATGGCTACACCTTC. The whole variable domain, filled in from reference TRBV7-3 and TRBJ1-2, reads GAGVSQTPSNKVTEKGKYVELRCDPISGHTALYWYRQSLGQGPEFLIYFQGTGAADDSGLPNDRFFAVRPEGSVSTLKIQRTERGDSAVYLCASSTGAGYGYTFGSGTRLTVV.

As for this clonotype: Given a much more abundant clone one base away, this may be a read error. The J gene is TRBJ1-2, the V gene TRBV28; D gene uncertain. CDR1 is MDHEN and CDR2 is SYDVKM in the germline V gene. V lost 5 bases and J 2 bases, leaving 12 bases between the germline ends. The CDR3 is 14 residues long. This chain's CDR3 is CASSPPNTNYGYTF. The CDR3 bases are TGTGCCAGCAGTCCGCCGAACACGAACTATGGCTACACCTTC.

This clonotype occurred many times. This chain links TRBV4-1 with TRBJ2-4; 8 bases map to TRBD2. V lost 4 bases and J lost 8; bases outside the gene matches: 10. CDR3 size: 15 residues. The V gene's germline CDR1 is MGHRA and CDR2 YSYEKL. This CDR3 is CASSLNGGEGDIQYF. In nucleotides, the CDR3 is TGCGCCAGCAGCCTTAACGGGGGGGAGGGAGACATTCAGTACTTC.

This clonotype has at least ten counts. In nucleotides, the CDR3 is TGTGCCAGCAGCGTAGACCCCCAGGGGACCTATGGCTACACCTTC. It encodes CASSVDPQGTYGYTF. The chain links TRBV9 to TRBJ1-2; D perhaps matches TRBD1 (6 bases). The CDR3 spans 15 residues. Trimming took off 0 bases at V and 4 bases at J, with 13 bases between the two ends. Germline V gene data show CDR1 as SGDLS and CDR2 as YYNGEE.

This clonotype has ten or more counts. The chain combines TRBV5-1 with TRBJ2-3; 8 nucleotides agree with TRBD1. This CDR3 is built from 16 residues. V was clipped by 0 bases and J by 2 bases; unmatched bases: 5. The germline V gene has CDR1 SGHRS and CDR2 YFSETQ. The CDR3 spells CASSLGDRIDTDTQYF. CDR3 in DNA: TGCGCCAGCAGCTTGGGGGACAGGATCGACACAGATACGCAGTATTTT.

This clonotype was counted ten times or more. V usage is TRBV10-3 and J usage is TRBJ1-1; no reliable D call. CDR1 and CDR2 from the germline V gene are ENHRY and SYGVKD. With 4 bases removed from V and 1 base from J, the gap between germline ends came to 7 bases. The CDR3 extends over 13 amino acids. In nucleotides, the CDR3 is TGTGCCATCAGTGCGGGTGAGAACACTGAAGCTTTCTTT. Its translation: CAISAGENTEAFF.

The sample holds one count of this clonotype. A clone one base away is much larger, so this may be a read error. Written as DNA, the CDR3 is TGTGCCAGCAGCTTATTCGGGGGTTCCAACACTGTAGCTTTCTTT. Protein: CASSLFGGSNTVAFF. The chain is built from TRBV7-3 and TRBJ1-1, with a tentative D call TRBD1 (5 bases). The CDR3 runs to 15 residues. Per germline, CDR1 SGHTA and CDR2 FQGTGA.